This TCR beta chain was identified in a study of CD4 T cells in relation to SARS-CoV-2 and coronaviruses. In the study overall: Patient ages ranged from 21 to 72, median 38.

Using immunoSEQ multiplex PCR, the repertoire was profiled, and TCRdb retains in-frame clones only, with some absent. The table has about 39,000 clones, around three quarters seen once. As for this clone: As yet, its antigen is unknown.

The TCR comes from an adult with COVID-19. Input material: memory CD4+ T cells from PBMCs, cultured in vitro.

As DNA, the CDR3 is TGTGCCAGCAGCTTATTAGGGACAGGGAACACTGAAGCTTTCTTT. Translation gives CASSLLGTGNTEAFF. The chain uses TRBV7-6 and TRBJ1-1; 8 nucleotides line up with TRBD1. Germline values: CDR1 SGHVS, CDR2 FNYEAQ. Losses at the gene ends were 2 bases for V and 1 base for J; bases not matched to a gene: 3. This CDR3 is 15 amino acids long.